These T cell receptor beta chains were read from a single sample in a study of CD8+ T cells in alopecia areata. TCRdb's table, derived via immunoSEQ multiplex PCR, lists solely in-frame clones and lacks some. In the table there are roughly 120,000 clones, about 61% of which are singletons. The sample comprised CD4+ T cells sorted from blood. The receptors shown here come from a human donor in good health. The CDR3 runs from the conserved cysteine through the conserved F or W. A D gene is named only where the DNA matches it firmly. Clone sizes are given selectively: once, few, many, or a class where the clone is expanded.

DNA | CDR3 | D | size | J | V
TGTGCCAGCAGTTTATGGAGCAATCAGCCCCAGCATTTT | CASSLWSNQPQHF | - | - | TRBJ1-5 | TRBV27
TGCAGCGTCGCCCCAGTAGAGACTAGCGGGATCCAAGAGACCCAGTACTTC | CSVAPVETSGIQETQYF | TRBD2 | few | TRBJ2-5 | TRBV29-1
TGCAGCGTTGAAAGTTCCCCCGGGGGCATCGACGAGCAGTACTTC | CSVESSPGGIDEQYF | - | - | TRBJ2-7 | TRBV29-1
TGCGCCAGCAGTCTTGGGACAGACAAAAATCAGCCCCAGCATTTT | CASSLGTDKNQPQHF | TRBD1 | few | TRBJ1-5 | TRBV23-1
TGCGCCAGCAGCTGGGCCGCGGGGGGGCAGGCAGATACGCAGTATTTT | CASSWAAGGQADTQYF | TRBD2 | - | TRBJ2-3 | TRBV5-1
TGTGCCAGTAGTATGCAGGGCCGGACTGAAGCTTTCTTT | CASSMQGRTEAFF | - | - | TRBJ1-1 | TRBV19
TGCAGCGTTGGATGGAGCTTTAATGAAAAACTGTTTTTT | CSVGWSFNEKLFF | - | - | TRBJ1-4 | TRBV29-1
TGTGCCTGGAGTGTTCCTAGCGGGGCCTCCTGGGGGGAGACCCAGTACTTC | CAWSVPSGASWGETQYF | TRBD2 | - | TRBJ2-5 | TRBV30
TGCGCCAGCAGCCCAGCTAGATTCGATACGCAGTATTTT | CASSPARFDTQYF | - | - | TRBJ2-3 | TRBV5-1
TGTGCCATCGAGACAGAAACCTACGAGCAGTACTTC | CAIETETYEQYF | - | once | TRBJ2-7 | TRBV10-3
TGTGCCAGCAGCGGGGGGCTTGGGTTGCGCGAGCAGTACTTC | CASSGGLGLREQYF | - | - | TRBJ2-7 | TRBV6-6
TGTGCCAGCAGTTCCTCGGGGGTCACTGAAGCTTTCTTT | CASSSSGVTEAFF | - | - | TRBJ1-1 | TRBV6-5
TGTGCCAGCAGCCAACAGGGGGCTGTTTACGAGCAGTACTTC | CASSQQGAVYEQYF | TRBD1 | few | TRBJ2-7 | TRBV27
TGCAGCATCCGGACAGGGAGCAATCAGCCCCAGCATTTT | CSIRTGSNQPQHF | TRBD1 | few | TRBJ1-5 | TRBV29-1
TGTGCCAGCAGCTCGACTAGCGGGGGGGTAACAGATACGCAGTATTTT | CASSSTSGGVTDTQYF | TRBD2 | - | TRBJ2-3 | TRBV5-4
TGTGCCTGGAACCCTCTAAGGGGCAGAAACTATGGCTACACCTTC | CAWNPLRGRNYGYTF | - | few | TRBJ1-2 | TRBV30
TGTGCCAGCAGTCGCCTCGAGCCCTATAATTCACCCCTCCACTTT | CASSRLEPYNSPLHF | - | few | TRBJ1-6 | TRBV6-5
TGTGCCAGCGGTCCGGGACAGGGGAGCTACACCTTC | CASGPGQGSYTF | TRBD1 | - | TRBJ1-2 | TRBV2
TGTGCCAGCAGCCGAGATGCGGGGGGTAACTATGGCTACACCTTC | CASSRDAGGNYGYTF | - | - | TRBJ1-2 | TRBV4-2
TGTGCCAGCAGTGAAGCGACAACCCAAGAGACCCAGTACTTC | CASSEATTQETQYF | - | few | TRBJ2-5 | TRBV6-1
TGCGCCAGCAGTCACCCGGGGAACACCGGGGAGCTGTTTTTT | CASSHPGNTGELFF | - | - | TRBJ2-2 | TRBV23-1
TGCAGCGCTTCGAGACCGGGACAGGGGCCCGGGGAGCTGTTTTTT | CSASRPGQGPGELFF | TRBD1 | few | TRBJ2-2 | TRBV29-1
TGTGCCTGGGGTTTACTAGCGGGGAGCACAGATACGCAGTATTTT | CAWGLLAGSTDTQYF | TRBD2 | - | TRBJ2-3 | TRBV30
TGTGCCTGGAGTGGGGGACGGACGTACTGGGGTTCACCCCTCCACTTT | CAWSGGRTYWGSPLHF | - | - | TRBJ1-6 | TRBV30
TGCAGCGTTGAAGCACACCTGGGCCCCACGGGAGCTTTCTTT | CSVEAHLGPTGAFF | - | - | TRBJ1-1 | TRBV29-1
TGCGCCAGCAGAACTAGCGGGGGGCGGGGAGAGGGAAATACGCAGTATTTT | CASRTSGGRGEGNTQYF | TRBD2 | - | TRBJ2-3 | TRBV4-1
TGTGCCACCAGCTGGGGGGCCGGATCTGCAGGGACCCAGTACTTC | CATSWGAGSAGTQYF | - | few | TRBJ2-5 | TRBV15
TGTGCCAGCAGCCGGACTATTCAAGAGACCCAGTACTTC | CASSRTIQETQYF | - | - | TRBJ2-5 | TRBV13
TGTGCCAGCAGTCCCTCCGCAGGGCGAGAGACCCAGTACTTC | CASSPSAGRETQYF | - | few | TRBJ2-5 | TRBV27
TGTGCCAGCAGCTATGACAGGGGAAGTTCCTATAATTCACCCCTCCACTTT | CASSYDRGSSYNSPLHF | TRBD1 | - | TRBJ1-6 | TRBV13
TGCAGCGCAGACCTCGACGGGGAGACCCAGTACTTC | CSADLDGETQYF | - | - | TRBJ2-5 | TRBV29-1
TGTGCCAGCAGTCCGCAGGGGTTCACTAATGAAAAACTGTTTTTT | CASSPQGFTNEKLFF | - | - | TRBJ1-4 | TRBV25-1
TGTGCCAGCAGGGCCGTGAGGGCTGCCTCACCCCTCCACTTT | CASRAVRAASPLHF | - | - | TRBJ1-6 | TRBV11-2
TGTGCCTGGAGTGTACGTTCGGGGGAAAAACTGTTTTTT | CAWSVRSGEKLFF | - | - | TRBJ1-4 | TRBV30
TGTGCCAGCAGCGTACAGGGGCGCTCCTACGAGCAGTACTTC | CASSVQGRSYEQYF | - | - | TRBJ2-7 | TRBV9
TGTGCCAGCAGCCCCCCCCGAAGGACTAGAGACGAGCAGTACTTC | CASSPPRRTRDEQYF | TRBD2 | few | TRBJ2-7 | TRBV7-9
TGTGCCAGCAGCCTTAGGGTCTCTGGAGGGCCAGATACGCAGTATTTT | CASSLRVSGGPDTQYF | - | - | TRBJ2-3 | TRBV11-3
TGTGCCAGCAGCGCGACAGGGGGAACCTACGAGCAGTACTTC | CASSATGGTYEQYF | TRBD1 | - | TRBJ2-7 | TRBV11-2
TGTGCCAGCAGCACCCGACAGGGGGGGAACACTGAAGCTTTCTTT | CASSTRQGGNTEAFF | TRBD1 | - | TRBJ1-1 | TRBV7-9
TGTGCCTCGTTACTCGTTGGGGGACGAGAAAAACTGTTTTTT | CASLLVGGREKLFF | - | - | TRBJ1-4 | TRBV30
TGTGCCAGCAGGACAGGGTTGGGTGGCTACACCTTC | CASRTGLGGYTF | TRBD1 | few | TRBJ1-2 | TRBV2
TGCAGCGTTGAAGACTATGGGGACTATGGCTACACCTTC | CSVEDYGDYGYTF | - | - | TRBJ1-2 | TRBV29-1
TGTGCCTGGAGTGCCCCGGGACAGGGCAATCAGCCCCAGCATTTT | CAWSAPGQGNQPQHF | TRBD1 | - | TRBJ1-5 | TRBV30
TGTGCCAGCAGTTACGGGGGGTACACTGAAGCTTTCTTT | CASSYGGYTEAFF | - | - | TRBJ1-1 | TRBV6-5